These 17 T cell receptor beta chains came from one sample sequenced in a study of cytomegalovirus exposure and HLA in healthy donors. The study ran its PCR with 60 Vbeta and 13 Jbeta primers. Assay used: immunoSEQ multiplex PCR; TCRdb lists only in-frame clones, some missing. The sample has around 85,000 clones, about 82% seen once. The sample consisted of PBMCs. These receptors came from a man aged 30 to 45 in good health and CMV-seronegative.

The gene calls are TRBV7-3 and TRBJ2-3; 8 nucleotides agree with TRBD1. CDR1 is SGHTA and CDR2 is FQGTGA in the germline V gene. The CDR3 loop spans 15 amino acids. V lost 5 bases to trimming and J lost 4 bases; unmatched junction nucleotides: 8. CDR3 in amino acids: CASSPSLQGADTQYF. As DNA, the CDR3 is TGTGCCAGCAGCCCTAGCCTACAGGGGGCAGATACGCAGTATTTT.

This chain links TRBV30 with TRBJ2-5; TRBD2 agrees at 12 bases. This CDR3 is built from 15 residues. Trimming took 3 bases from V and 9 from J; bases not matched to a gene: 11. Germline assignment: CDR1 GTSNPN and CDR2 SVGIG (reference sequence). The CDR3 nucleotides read TGTGCCTGGAGGGCGCTAGCGGGGGGGCTAATGGCCCAGTACTTC. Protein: CAWRALAGGLMAQYF.

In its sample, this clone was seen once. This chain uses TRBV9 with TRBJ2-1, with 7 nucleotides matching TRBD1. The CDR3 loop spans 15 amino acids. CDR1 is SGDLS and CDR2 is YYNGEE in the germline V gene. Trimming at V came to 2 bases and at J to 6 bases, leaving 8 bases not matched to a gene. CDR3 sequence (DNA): TGTGCCAGCAGCGTCTTCTCAGGGGGAATCAATGAGCAGTTCTTC. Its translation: CASSVFSGGINEQFF.

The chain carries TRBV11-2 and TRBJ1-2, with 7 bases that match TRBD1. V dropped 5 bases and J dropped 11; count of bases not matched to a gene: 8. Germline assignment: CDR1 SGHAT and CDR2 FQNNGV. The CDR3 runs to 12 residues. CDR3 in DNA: TGTGCCAGCAGCCATCAACAGGGGCCGTACACCTTC. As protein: CASSHQQGPYTF.

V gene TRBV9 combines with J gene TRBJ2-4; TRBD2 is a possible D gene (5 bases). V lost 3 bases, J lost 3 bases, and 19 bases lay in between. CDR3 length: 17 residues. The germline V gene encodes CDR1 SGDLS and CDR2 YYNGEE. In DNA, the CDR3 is TGTGCCAGCAGCGAGGGCGCGTCGAGCGGAAACAAAAACATTCAGTACTTC. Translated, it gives CASSEGASSGNKNIQYF.

CDR3 DNA: TGCGCCAGCAGCGACGTAGGGCTAGCGAGTGTCTACAATGAGCAGTTCTTC. It yields the protein CASSDVGLASVYNEQFF. The chain combines TRBV10-1 with TRBJ2-1, with D possibly TRBD2 on 6 matching bases. Germline CDR1 is WNHNN and CDR2 is SYGVQD (reference sequence). The CDR3 is 17 residues long. V lost 6 bases and J lost 3, with 21 bases in between.

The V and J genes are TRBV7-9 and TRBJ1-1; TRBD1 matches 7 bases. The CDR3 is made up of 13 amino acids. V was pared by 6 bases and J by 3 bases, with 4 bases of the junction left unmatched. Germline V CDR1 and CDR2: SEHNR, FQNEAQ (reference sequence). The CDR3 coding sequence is TGTGCCAGCAGTCGCAGGGGGGACACTGAAGCTTTCTTT. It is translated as CASSRRGDTEAFF.

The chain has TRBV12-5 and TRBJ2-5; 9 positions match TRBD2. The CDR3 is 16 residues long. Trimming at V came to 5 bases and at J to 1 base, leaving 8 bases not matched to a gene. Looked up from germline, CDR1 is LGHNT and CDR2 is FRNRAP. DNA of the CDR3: TGTGCTAGTGGTCCCGGACTAGCGTCAGCCCAAGAGACCCAGTACTTC. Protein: CASGPGLASAQETQYF.

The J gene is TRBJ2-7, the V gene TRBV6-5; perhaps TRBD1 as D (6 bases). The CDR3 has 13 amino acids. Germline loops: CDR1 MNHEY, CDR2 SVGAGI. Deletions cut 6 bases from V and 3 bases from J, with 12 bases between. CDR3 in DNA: TGTGCCAGCAGCCTTATCAGGGGCTACGAGCAGTACTTC. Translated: CASSLIRGYEQYF.

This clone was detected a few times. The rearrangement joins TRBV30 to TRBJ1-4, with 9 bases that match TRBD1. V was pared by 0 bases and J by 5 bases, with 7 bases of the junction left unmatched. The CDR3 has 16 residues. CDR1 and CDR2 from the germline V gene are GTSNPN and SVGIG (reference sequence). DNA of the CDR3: TGTGCCTGGAGTGTCGTCCCGGGACAGGGAAATGAAAAACTGTTTTTT. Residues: CAWSVVPGQGNEKLFF.

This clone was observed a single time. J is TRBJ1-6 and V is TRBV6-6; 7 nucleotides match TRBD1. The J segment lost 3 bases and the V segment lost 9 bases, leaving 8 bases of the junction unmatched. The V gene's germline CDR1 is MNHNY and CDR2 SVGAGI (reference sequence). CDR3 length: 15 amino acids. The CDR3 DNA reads TGTGCCAGTTTAACGACAGGGCTCTATAATTCACCCCTCCACTTT. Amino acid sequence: CASLTTGLYNSPLHF.

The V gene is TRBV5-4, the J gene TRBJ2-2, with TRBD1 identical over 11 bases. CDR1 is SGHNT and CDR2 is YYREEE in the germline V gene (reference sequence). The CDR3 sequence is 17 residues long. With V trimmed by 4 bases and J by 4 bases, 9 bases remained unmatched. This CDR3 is CASSAPGQGAITGELFF. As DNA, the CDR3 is TGTGCCAGCAGCGCCCCCGGACAGGGGGCAATCACCGGGGAGCTGTTTTTT.

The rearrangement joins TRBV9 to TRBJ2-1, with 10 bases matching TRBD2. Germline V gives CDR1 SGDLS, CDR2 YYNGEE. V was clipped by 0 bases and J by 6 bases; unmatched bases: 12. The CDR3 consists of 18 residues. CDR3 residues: CASSVGPASGGDGNEQFF. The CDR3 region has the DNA TGTGCCAGCAGCGTAGGGCCGGCTAGCGGGGGAGACGGCAATGAGCAGTTCTTC. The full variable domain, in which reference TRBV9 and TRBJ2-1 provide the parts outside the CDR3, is DSGVTQTPKHLITATGQRVTLRCSPRSGDLSVYWYQQSLDQGLQFLIQYYNGEERAKGNILERFSAQQFPDLHSELNLSSLELGDSALYFCASSVGPASGGDGNEQFFGPGTRLTVL.

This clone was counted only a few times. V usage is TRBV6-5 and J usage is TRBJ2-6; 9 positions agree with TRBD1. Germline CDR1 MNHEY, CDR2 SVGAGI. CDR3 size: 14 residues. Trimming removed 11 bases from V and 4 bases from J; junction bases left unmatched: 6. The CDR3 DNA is TGTGCCGGGGGGACAGGGCCCGGGGCCAACGTCCTGACTTTC. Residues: CAGGTGPGANVLTF.

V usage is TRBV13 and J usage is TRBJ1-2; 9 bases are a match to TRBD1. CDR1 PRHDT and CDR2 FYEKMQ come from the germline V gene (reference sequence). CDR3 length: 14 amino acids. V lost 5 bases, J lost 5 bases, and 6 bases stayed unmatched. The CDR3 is CASSGGQGFYGYTF. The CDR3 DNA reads TGTGCCAGCAGCGGGGGACAGGGCTTTTATGGCTACACCTTC.

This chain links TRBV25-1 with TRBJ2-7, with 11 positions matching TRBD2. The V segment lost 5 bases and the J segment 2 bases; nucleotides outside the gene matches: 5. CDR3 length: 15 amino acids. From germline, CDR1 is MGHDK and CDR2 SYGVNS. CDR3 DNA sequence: TGTGCCAGCAGTAAGGGGACTAGCGGCCCCTACGAGCAGTACTTC. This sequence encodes CASSKGTSGPYEQYF.

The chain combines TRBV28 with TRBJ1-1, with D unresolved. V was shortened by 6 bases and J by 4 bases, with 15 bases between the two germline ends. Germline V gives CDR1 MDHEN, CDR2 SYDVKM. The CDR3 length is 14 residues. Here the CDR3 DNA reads TGTGCCAGCAGACGGGGAGGACTGATCACTGAAGCTTTCTTT. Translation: CASRRGGLITEAFF.